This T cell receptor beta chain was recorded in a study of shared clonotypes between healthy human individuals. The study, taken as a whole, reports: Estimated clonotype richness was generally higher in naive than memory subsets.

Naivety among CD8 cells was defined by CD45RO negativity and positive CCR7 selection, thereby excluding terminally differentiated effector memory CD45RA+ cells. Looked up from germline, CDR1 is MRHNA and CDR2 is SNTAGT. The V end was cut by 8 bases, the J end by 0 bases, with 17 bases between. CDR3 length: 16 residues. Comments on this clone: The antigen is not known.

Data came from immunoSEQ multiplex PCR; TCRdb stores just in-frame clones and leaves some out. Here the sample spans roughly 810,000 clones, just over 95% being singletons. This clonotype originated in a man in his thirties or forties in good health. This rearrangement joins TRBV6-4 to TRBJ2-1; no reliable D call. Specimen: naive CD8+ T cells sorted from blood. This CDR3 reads CASSHWAPTSYNEQFF. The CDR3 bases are TGTGCCAGCTCCCATTGGGCGCCAACCTCCTACAATGAGCAGTTCTTC.